One sample yielded the 7 T cell receptor beta chains listed below, sequenced in a study of blood T cell repertoires in COVID-19. This table comes from immunoSEQ multiplex PCR, and its TCRdb copy is limited to in-frame clones, with some not included. The sample shows around 230,000 clones, 65% to 85% of them seen only once. Sequences were obtained from peripheral blood. The receptors were sampled from a woman in her forties or fifties with acute or convalescent COVID-19.

The chain recombines TRBV9 with TRBJ2-5, with TRBD1 matching over 11 bases. Germline V gene lookup returns CDR1 SGDLS and CDR2 YYNGEE. V lost 2 bases and J lost 4; bases outside the gene matches: 7. CDR3 size: 16 residues. CDR3 region: CASSVGTGGGGETQYF. The CDR3 nucleotides are TGTGCCAGCAGCGTTGGGACAGGGGGTGGTGGAGAGACCCAGTACTTC.

The V and J genes are TRBV27 and TRBJ1-4; D possibly corresponds to TRBD1 (6 bases). Germline CDR1 MNHEY, CDR2 SMNVEV (reference sequence). The ends were cut back, 6 bases at V and 8 bases at J, with 7 bases in the middle. The CDR3 is made up of 11 amino acids. Here the CDR3 DNA reads TGTGCCAGCAGGAGGGGGGAAAAACTGTTTTTT. Translated, it gives CASRRGEKLFF.

The chain combines TRBV19 with TRBJ2-1; 7 bases map to TRBD2. The trim removed 1 base at V and 0 bases at J, leaving 3 bases unmatched. Per germline, CDR1 LNHDA and CDR2 SQIVND (reference sequence). The CDR3 extends over 16 amino acids. CDR3 nucleotide sequence: TGTGCCAGTAGTATAGCGGGGGACTACTCCTACAATGAGCAGTTCTTC. Residues: CASSIAGDYSYNEQFF.

The J gene is TRBJ2-7, the V gene TRBV7-2; the match to TRBD2 covers 7 bases. Germline CDR1 is SGHTA and CDR2 is FQGNSA. The CDR3 covers 15 residues. Losses at the gene ends were 4 bases for V and 0 bases for J; bases not matched to a gene: 6. The DNA of the CDR3 is TGTGCCAGCAGCTGGGCAGCGGGAACCTCCTACGAGCAGTACTTC. It yields the protein CASSWAAGTSYEQYF.

The V and J genes are TRBV5-1 and TRBJ2-7; 9 bases are a match to TRBD1. Trimming at V came to 4 bases and at J to 2 bases, leaving 7 bases not matched to a gene. CDR1 and CDR2 (germline): SGHRS, YFSETQ. The CDR3 runs 15 residues. This chain's CDR3 is CASSAGTGNPYEQYF. The CDR3 bases are TGCGCCAGCAGCGCGGGGACAGGGAATCCCTACGAGCAGTACTTC.

The V gene is TRBV23-1, the J gene TRBJ2-1, with TRBD2 as a possible D gene (5 bases). TRBV23-1 qualifies as an ORF whose function is uncertain. The CDR3 is 18 amino acids. V dropped 7 bases and J dropped 4 bases, with 26 bases sitting between them. The chain's CDR3 is CASNLHGDYPRDYNEQFF. CDR3 DNA sequence: TGCGCCAGCAATCTTCACGGTGACTACCCGAGGGATTACAATGAGCAGTTCTTC.

V gene TRBV25-1 combines with J gene TRBJ1-5, with TRBD1 matching over 7 bases. The CDR3 spans 16 residues. Germline loops: CDR1 MGHDK, CDR2 SYGVNS. Trimming took 6 bases from V and 3 from J; bases not matched to a gene: 11. Written as DNA, the CDR3 is TGTGCCAGCAGGGACTCCCGGACAGGACCCAATCAGCCCCAGCATTTT. The encoded protein is CASRDSRTGPNQPQHF.